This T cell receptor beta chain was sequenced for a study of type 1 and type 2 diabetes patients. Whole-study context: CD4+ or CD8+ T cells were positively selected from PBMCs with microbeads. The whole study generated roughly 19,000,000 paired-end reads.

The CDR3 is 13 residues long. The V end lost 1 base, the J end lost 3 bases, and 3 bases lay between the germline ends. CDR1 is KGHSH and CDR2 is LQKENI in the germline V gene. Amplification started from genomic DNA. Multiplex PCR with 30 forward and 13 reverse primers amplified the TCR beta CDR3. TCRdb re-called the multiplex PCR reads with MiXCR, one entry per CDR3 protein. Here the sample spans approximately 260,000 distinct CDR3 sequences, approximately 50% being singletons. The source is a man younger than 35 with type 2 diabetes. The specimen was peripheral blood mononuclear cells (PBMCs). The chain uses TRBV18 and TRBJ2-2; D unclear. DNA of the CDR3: TGTGCCAGCTCACCACTTGACACCGGGGAGCTGTTTTTT. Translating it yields CASSPLDTGELFF.